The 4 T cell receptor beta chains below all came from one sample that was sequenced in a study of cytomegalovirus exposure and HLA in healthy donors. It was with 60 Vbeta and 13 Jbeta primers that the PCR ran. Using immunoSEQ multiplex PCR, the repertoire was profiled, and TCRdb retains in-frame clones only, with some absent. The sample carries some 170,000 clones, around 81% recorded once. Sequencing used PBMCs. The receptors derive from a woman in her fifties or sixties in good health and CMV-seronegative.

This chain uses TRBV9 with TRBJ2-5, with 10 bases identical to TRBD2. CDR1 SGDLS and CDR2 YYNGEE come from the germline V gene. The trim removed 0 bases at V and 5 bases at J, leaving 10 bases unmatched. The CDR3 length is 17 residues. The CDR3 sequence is CASSVGASGRVAETQYF. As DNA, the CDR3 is TGTGCCAGCAGCGTAGGAGCCAGCGGGAGGGTGGCGGAGACCCAGTACTTC.

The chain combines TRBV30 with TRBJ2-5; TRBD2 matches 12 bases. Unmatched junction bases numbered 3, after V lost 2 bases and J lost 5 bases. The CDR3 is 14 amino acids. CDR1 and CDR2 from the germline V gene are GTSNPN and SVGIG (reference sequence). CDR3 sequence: CAWSNLAGGETQYF. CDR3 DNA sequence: TGTGCCTGGAGTAACCTAGCGGGAGGGGAGACCCAGTACTTC.

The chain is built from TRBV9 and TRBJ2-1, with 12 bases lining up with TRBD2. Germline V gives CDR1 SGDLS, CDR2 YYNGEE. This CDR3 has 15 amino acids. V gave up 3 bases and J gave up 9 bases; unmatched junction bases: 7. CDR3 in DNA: TGTGCCAGCAGCGGATCTAGCGGGAGGGGAGTTGAGCAGTTCTTC. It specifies CASSGSSGRGVEQFF.

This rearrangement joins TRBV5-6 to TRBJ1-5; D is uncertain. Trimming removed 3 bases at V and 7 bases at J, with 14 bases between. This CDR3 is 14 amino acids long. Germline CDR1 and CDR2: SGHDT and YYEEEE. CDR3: CASSSVVAGQPQHF. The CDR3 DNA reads TGTGCCAGCAGCTCGGTGGTGGCGGGGCAGCCCCAGCATTTT.